Below, 14 T cell receptor beta chains from the same sample are listed, as sequenced in a study of T cells in Graves' hyperthyroidism and ophthalmopathy. What was amplified from RNA transcripts were TCR beta CDR3 regions. The study used the HTBI primer set for a first-round RT-PCR of the TCR CDR3. Using its own MiXCR run on the multiplex PCR reads, TCRdb lists one record per CDR3 protein. Seen here are some 270,000 distinct CDR3 sequences, approximately 25% observed once, and the top ten hold around 32%. The sample was blood. The receptors shown here come from a woman in her forties with Graves' ophthalmopathy.

The sample holds many counts of this clonotype. The gene calls are TRBV19 and TRBJ1-5; unclear D gene. Germline V lookup: CDR1 LNHDA, CDR2 SQIVND (reference sequence). This CDR3 comprises 14 residues. V lost 3 bases and J lost 5, with 11 bases in between. CDR3 nucleotide sequence: TGTGCCAGTAGTATCCTCGACGGAGATCAGCCCCAGCATTTT. Its protein product is CASSILDGDQPQHF.

This clonotype was seen ten or more times. The rearrangement uses TRBV28 and TRBJ2-1; 12 bases match TRBD2. Trimming took 2 bases from V and 6 from J; bases not matched to a gene: 14. Germline CDR1 and CDR2: MDHEN and SYDVKM. The CDR3 is 19 residues long. The CDR3 DNA is TGTGCCAGCAGTTTAGCCTCAACTGGACTAGCGGGAAGACCCAATGAGCAGTTCTTC. It is translated as CASSLASTGLAGRPNEQFF. Based on the CDR3 plus reference TRBV28 and TRBJ2-1, the full variable domain is DVKVTQSSRYLVKRTGEKVFLECVQDMDHENMFWYRQDPGLGLRLIYFSYDVKMKEKGDIPEGYSVSREKKERFSLILESASTNQTSMYLCASSLASTGLAGRPNEQFFGPGTRLTVL.

This clonotype was counted many times. At one of its ends the junction is not consistent with the germline gene, which may arise from a read error. J is TRBJ2-7 and V is TRBV12-3 or TRBV12-4; D is possibly TRBD2 (5 bases). This CDR3 is built from 13 residues. CDR3 loop: CASSLKLGANGDF. DNA of the CDR3: TGTGCCAGCAGTTTAAAGTTAGGCGCTAACGGGGACTTC.

The sample holds many counts of this clonotype. The chain recombines TRBV10-3 with TRBJ1-2, with 10 nucleotides matching TRBD1. The V segment lost 2 bases and the J segment 8 bases; nucleotides outside the gene matches: 8. The CDR3 totals 15 residues. The germline V gene has CDR1 ENHRY and CDR2 SYGVKD. The CDR3 nucleotides are TGTGCCATCAGTGAGACCAGACAGGGGGCTGGAGGCTACACCTTC. Amino acids: CAISETRQGAGGYTF.

The chain has TRBV5-1 and TRBJ2-2; D remains ambiguous. Looked up from germline, CDR1 is SGHRS and CDR2 is YFSETQ. V lost 3 bases and J lost 1, with 4 bases in between. CDR3 size: 13 residues. The CDR3 region has the DNA TGCGCCAGCAGCTCAAAGAACACCGGGGAGCTGTTTTTT. As protein: CASSSKNTGELFF. The entire variable domain, with the rest obtained from reference TRBV5-1 and TRBJ2-2, is as follows: KAGVTQTPRYLIKTRGQQVTLSCSPISGHRSVSWYQQTPGQGLQFLFEYFSETQRNKGNFPGRFSGRQFSNSRSEMNVSTLELGDSALYLCASSSKNTGELFFGEGSRLTVL.

This clonotype was detected ten times or more. The chain combines TRBV18 with TRBJ1-1, with a weak D call TRBD1 (5 bases). Per germline, CDR1 KGHSH and CDR2 LQKENI. The CDR3 has 15 residues. The germline V and J ends were trimmed by 1 base and 3 bases, with 12 bases remaining between them. DNA of the CDR3: TGTGCCAGCTCACCACGACCCGGGGCCGACACTGAAGCTTTCTTT. Its translation: CASSPRPGADTEAFF.

This clonotype was counted ten times or more. The chain uses TRBV19 and TRBJ2-2; 10 bases align to TRBD2. V trimming: 7 bases; J trimming: 6 bases; junction bases outside the gene matches: 5. Germline CDR1 is LNHDA and CDR2 is SQIVND (reference sequence). The CDR3 has 14 amino acids. The CDR3 sequence is CASKLAGIAGELFF. DNA for the CDR3: TGTGCCAGTAAACTAGCGGGAATCGCCGGGGAGCTGTTTTTT. The complete variable domain, with remaining parts taken from reference TRBV19 and TRBJ2-2, reads DGGITQSPKYLFRKEGQNVTLSCEQNLNHDAMYWYRQDPGQGLRLIYYSQIVNDFQKGDIAEGYSVSREKKESFPLTVTSAQKNPTAFYLCASKLAGIAGELFFGEGSRLTVL.

The V and J genes are TRBV6-5 and TRBJ2-5, with 7 bases that match TRBD2. V dropped 2 bases and J dropped 0; count of bases not matched to a gene: 6. There are 16 residues in the CDR3. Germline CDR1 reads MNHEY; CDR2 reads SVGAGI. CDR3 protein: CASSYRSSGDQETQYF. The CDR3 region has the DNA TGTGCCAGCAGTTACAGGTCTAGCGGTGACCAAGAGACCCAGTACTTC.

This chain links TRBV28 with TRBJ1-5; D is unresolved. This CDR3 comprises 13 residues. Germline CDR1 is MDHEN and CDR2 is SYDVKM. V was clipped by 5 bases and J by 5 bases, with 10 bases between them. CDR3 loop: CASSRVQYQPQHF. The CDR3 bases are TGTGCCAGCAGTAGAGTACAGTATCAGCCCCAGCATTTT. Looking up the rest from reference TRBV28 and TRBJ1-5 gives the full variable domain: DVKVTQSSRYLVKRTGEKVFLECVQDMDHENMFWYRQDPGLGLRLIYFSYDVKMKEKGDIPEGYSVSREKKERFSLILESASTNQTSMYLCASSRVQYQPQHFGDGTRLSIL.

The chain carries TRBV4-1 and TRBJ2-5; 7 bases agree with TRBD1. The CDR3 runs to 16 residues. Germline CDR1 MGHRA, CDR2 YSYEKL. The trim removed 3 bases at V and 5 bases at J, leaving 12 bases unmatched. The CDR3 nucleotides are TGCGCCAGCAGCCACCGGGTAGGGGGCTCAGGGGAGACCCAGTACTTC. Translated: CASSHRVGGSGETQYF.

This clonotype was seen only once. The chain employs TRBV11-2 and TRBJ2-7, with 10 bases that match TRBD2. The ends lost 1 base at V and 3 bases at J; junction bases unmatched: 6. The CDR3 contains 16 residues. Per germline, CDR1 SGHAT and CDR2 FQNNGV. CDR3 sequence (DNA): TGTGCCAGCAGCTTAGGGGCTAGCGGGAGATTCTACGAGCAGTACTTC. Encoded protein: CASSLGASGRFYEQYF.

The chain combines TRBV2 with TRBJ2-7; the D is unclear. The length of the CDR3 is 10 residues. CDR1 SNHLY and CDR2 FYNNEI come from the germline V gene. V was shortened by 7 bases and J by 6 bases, with 7 bases between the two germline ends. Here the CDR3 DNA reads TGTGCCAGCATGGGTGGCGAGCAGTACTTC. Translated, it gives CASMGGEQYF.

This clonotype was recorded at least ten times. This chain links TRBV30 with TRBJ1-1, with D hard to call. The CDR3 loop spans 13 amino acids. Germline CDR1 reads GTSNPN; CDR2 reads SVGIG (reference sequence). Trimming cost V 4 bases and J 4 bases, with 13 bases left between them. CDR3 bases: TGTGCCTGGATAGGTCTCGTCGGCACTGAAGCTTTCTTT. Amino acids: CAWIGLVGTEAFF. Complete variable domain (other parts from reference TRBV30 and TRBJ1-1): SQTIHQWPATLVQPVGSPLSLECTVEGTSNPNLYWYRQAAGRGLQLLFYSVGIGQISSEVPQNLSASRPQDRQFILSSKKLLLSDSGFYLCAWIGLVGTEAFFGQGTRLTVV.

This clonotype was found many times. The CDR3 region has the DNA TGTGCCTCCCAGAGTGTAGGGCGCACCGGGGAGCTGTTTTTT. Translated: CASQSVGRTGELFF. This chain uses TRBV6-1 with TRBJ2-2; D is uncertain. Trimming took 11 bases from V and 4 from J, leaving 17 bases between them. The CDR3 has 14 amino acids. The germline V gene has CDR1 MNHNS and CDR2 SASEGT.